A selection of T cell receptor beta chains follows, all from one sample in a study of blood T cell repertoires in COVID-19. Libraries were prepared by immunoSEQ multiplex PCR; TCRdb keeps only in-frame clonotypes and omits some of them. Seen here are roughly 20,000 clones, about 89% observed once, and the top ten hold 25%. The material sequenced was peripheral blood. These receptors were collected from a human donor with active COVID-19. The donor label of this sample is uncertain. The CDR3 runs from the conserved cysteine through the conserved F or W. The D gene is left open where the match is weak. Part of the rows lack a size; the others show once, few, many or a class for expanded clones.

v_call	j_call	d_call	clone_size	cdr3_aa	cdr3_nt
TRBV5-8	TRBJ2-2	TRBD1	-	CASSLWGQGSPGELFF	TGTGCCAGCAGCTTGTGGGGACAGGGTTCCCCCGGGGAGCTGTTTTTT
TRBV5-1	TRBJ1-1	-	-	CASSLDPGNPEAFF	TGCGCCAGCAGCTTGGACCCAGGTAACCCTGAAGCTTTCTTT
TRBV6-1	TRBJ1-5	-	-	CASSEGGGDQPQHF	TGTGCCAGCAGTGAAGGAGGGGGGGATCAGCCCCAGCATTTT
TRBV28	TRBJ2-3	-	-	CASGKQGITDTQYF	TGTGCCAGCGGAAAACAGGGTATCACAGATACGCAGTATTTT
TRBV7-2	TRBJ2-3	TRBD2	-	CASSYTGTRDTQYF	TGTGCCAGCAGCTACACCGGGACTAGAGATACGCAGTATTTT
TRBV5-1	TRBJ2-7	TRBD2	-	CARSLPGGGADEQYF	TGCGCCCGCAGCTTGCCGGGCGGGGGGGCAGACGAGCAGTACTTC
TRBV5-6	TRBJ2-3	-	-	CASREQGWGTDTQYF	TGTGCCAGCAGGGAACAGGGCTGGGGCACAGATACGCAGTATTTT
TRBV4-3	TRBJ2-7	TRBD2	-	CASSQDTQGGEQYF	TGCGCCAGCAGCCAAGATACCCAGGGAGGGGAGCAGTACTTC
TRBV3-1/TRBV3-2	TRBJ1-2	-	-	CASSQGARDGYTF	TGTGCCAGCAGCCAGGGGGCAAGGGATGGCTACACCTTC
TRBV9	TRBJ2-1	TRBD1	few	CASSVVGRGQDEQFF	TGTGCCAGCAGCGTAGTTGGCAGGGGGCAGGATGAGCAGTTCTTC
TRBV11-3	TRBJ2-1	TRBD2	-	CASSLSGGSENEQFF	TGTGCCAGCAGCTTAAGCGGGGGGTCCGAGAATGAGCAGTTCTTC
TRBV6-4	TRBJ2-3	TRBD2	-	CASSDRPAGGTDTQYF	TGTGCCAGCAGTGACAGGCCAGCGGGGGGTACAGATACGCAGTATTTT
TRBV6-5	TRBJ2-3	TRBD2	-	CASSYPGRPYTQYF	TGTGCCAGCAGTTACCCCGGGAGGCCCTATACGCAGTATTTT
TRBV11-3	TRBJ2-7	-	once	CASSPGARSAYEQYF	TGTGCCAGCAGCCCAGGGGCTAGGTCCGCCTACGAGCAGTACTTC
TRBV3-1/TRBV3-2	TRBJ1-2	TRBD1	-	CASSHTDRGLGYTF	TGTGCCAGCAGCCACACCGACAGGGGGCTAGGCTACACCTTC
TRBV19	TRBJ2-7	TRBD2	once	CASRGLAGPGQRLYEQYF	TGTGCCAGTAGGGGACTAGCGGGACCAGGCCAAAGGTTATACGAGCAGTACTTC
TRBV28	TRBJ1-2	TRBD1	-	CASNDRGKYYGYTF	TGTGCCAGCAATGACAGGGGAAAGTACTATGGCTACACCTTC
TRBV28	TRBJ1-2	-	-	CASEKSRYGYTF	TGTGCCAGCGAGAAGTCAAGATATGGCTACACCTTC
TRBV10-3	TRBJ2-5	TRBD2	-	CAIRAGVNQETQYF	TGTGCCATCAGAGCGGGGGTGAACCAAGAGACCCAGTACTTC
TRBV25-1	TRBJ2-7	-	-	CASSGGLRPYEQYF	TGTGCCAGCAGCGGGGGGCTACGCCCCTACGAGCAGTACTTC
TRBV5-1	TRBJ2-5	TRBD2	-	CASSPGFVAGGFQETQYF	TGCGCCAGCAGCCCGGGGTTCGTAGCGGGGGGATTCCAAGAGACCCAGTACTTC
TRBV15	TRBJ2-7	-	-	CATSRDDTGSLFDEQYF	TGTGCCACCAGCAGAGACGACACAGGGAGTCTATTCGACGAGCAGTACTTC
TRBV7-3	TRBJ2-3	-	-	CASSLDLGRGTQYF	TGTGCCAGCAGCTTAGACCTTGGCAGAGGTACGCAGTATTTT
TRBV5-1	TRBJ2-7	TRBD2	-	CASSRTSGGSADYEQYF	TGCGCCAGCAGCCGGACTAGCGGGGGGAGCGCTGACTACGAGCAGTACTTC
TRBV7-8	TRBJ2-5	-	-	CASSLAPAGSQETQYF	TGTGCCAGCAGCTTAGCTCCAGCGGGCTCCCAAGAGACCCAGTACTTC
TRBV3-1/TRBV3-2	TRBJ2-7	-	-	CASSQGLARAYEQYF	TGTGCCAGCAGCCAAGGTCTAGCGAGGGCCTACGAGCAGTACTTC
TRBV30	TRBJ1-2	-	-	CAWSVGVWTNYGYTF	TGTGCCTGGAGTGTGGGAGTTTGGACTAACTATGGCTACACCTTC
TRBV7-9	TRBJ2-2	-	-	CATPRRDTGELFF	TGTGCCACCCCGAGGCGGGACACCGGGGAGCTGTTTTTT
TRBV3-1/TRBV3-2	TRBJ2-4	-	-	CASSQAPGRGNIQYF	TGTGCCAGCAGCCAAGCCCCGGGCAGGGGAAACATTCAGTACTTC
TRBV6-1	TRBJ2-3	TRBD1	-	CASSDPAGQGTDTQYF	TGTGCCAGCAGTGACCCGGCGGGACAGGGGACAGATACGCAGTATTTT
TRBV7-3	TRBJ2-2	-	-	CASSQTATGANTGELFF	TGTGCCAGCAGCCAAACCGCGACAGGAGCGAACACCGGGGAGCTGTTTTTT
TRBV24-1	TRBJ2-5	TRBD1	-	CATRDRDLQETQYF	TGTGCCACCAGGGACAGGGACCTGCAAGAGACCCAGTACTTC
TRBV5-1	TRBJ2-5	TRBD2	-	CASSPTASGEEETQYF	TGCGCCAGCAGCCCCACGGCTAGCGGAGAGGAAGAGACCCAGTACTTC
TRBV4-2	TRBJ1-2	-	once	CASSQDRRNGYTF	TGTGCCAGCAGCCAAGACAGGAGGAATGGCTACACCTTC
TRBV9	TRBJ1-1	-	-	CASSVISSGAEAFF	TGTGCCAGCAGCGTAATCAGCTCGGGAGCCGAAGCTTTCTTT